This TCR beta chain was captured in a study of T cells in Graves' hyperthyroidism and ophthalmopathy. The CDR3 regions of TCR beta were amplified from RNA transcripts. In the first-round RT-PCR of the TCR CDR3, the HTBI primer set was used. Via MiXCR, TCRdb re-called the multiplex PCR reads, giving one row per CDR3 protein. The sample holds approximately 740,000 distinct CDR3 sequences, 14% seen once. At least ten counts were recorded for this clonotype. What it binds is not known. Trimming took 8 bases from V and 5 from J, leaving 27 bases between them. The CDR3 runs to 18 residues. CDR1 is MNHNS and CDR2 is SASEGT in the germline V gene. Stable Graves' hyperthyroidism denoted no ophthalmopathy progression over 18 months. Newly diagnosed hyperthyroidism, duration under 2 months, in patients aged 18 to 65. Each diagnosis drew on symptoms, thyroxine, TRAb, thyroid ultrasound and orbital computed tomography findings.

Notes on the study in general: Ophthalmopathy and stable hyperthyroidism were told apart by a 13 V-J model.

The chain is built from TRBV6-1 and TRBJ2-2; D not certain. The receptor was isolated from a woman between 18 and 29 years old with Graves' hyperthyroidism. The material sequenced was blood. CDR3 sequence reads: CASWRTDWIPMGTGELFF. The CDR3 coding sequence is TGTGCCAGCTGGCGGACCGACTGGATCCCGATGGGGACCGGGGAGCTGTTTTTT.